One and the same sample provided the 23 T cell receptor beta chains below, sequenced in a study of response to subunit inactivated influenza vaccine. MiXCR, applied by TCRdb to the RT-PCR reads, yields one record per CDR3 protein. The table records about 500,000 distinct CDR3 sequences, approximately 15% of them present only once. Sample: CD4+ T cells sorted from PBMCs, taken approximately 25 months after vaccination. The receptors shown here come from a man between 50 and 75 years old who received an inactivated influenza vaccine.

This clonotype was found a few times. CDR3 sequence: CSARESTPNTEAFF. The CDR3 bases are TGCAGTGCTAGAGAATCGACACCGAACACTGAAGCTTTCTTT. The V and J genes are TRBV20-1 and TRBJ1-1, with D hard to call. This CDR3 region has 14 residues. Per the germline V gene, CDR1 is DFQATT and CDR2 is SNEGSKA (reference sequence). The V end was cut by 0 bases, the J end by 1 base, with 9 bases between.

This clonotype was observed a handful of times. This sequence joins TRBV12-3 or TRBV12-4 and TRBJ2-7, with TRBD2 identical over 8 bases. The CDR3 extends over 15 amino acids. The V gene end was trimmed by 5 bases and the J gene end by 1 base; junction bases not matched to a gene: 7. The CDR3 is CASSPQGLGSYEQYF. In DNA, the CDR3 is TGTGCCAGCAGTCCCCAGGGACTAGGTTCCTACGAGCAGTACTTC.

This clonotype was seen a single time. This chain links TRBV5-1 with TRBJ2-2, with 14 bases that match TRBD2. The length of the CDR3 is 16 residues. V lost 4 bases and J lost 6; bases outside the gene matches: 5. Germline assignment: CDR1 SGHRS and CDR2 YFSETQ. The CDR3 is CASSQGTSGSPGELFF. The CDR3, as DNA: TGCGCCAGCAGCCAGGGGACTAGCGGGAGCCCCGGGGAGCTGTTTTTT.

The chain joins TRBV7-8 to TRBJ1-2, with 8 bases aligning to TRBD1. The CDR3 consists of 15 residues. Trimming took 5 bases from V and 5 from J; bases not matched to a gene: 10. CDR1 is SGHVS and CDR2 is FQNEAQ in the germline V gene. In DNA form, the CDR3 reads TGTGCCAGCAGCCTACAGGGGGGGACAGGTTATGGCTACACCTTC. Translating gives CASSLQGGTGYGYTF. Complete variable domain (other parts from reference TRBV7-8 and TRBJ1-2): GAGVSQSPRYKVAKRGQDVALRCDPISGHVSLFWYQQALGQGPEFLTYFQNEAQLDKSGLPSDRFFAERPEGSVSTLKIQRTQQEDSAVYLCASSLQGGTGYGYTFGSGTRLTVV.

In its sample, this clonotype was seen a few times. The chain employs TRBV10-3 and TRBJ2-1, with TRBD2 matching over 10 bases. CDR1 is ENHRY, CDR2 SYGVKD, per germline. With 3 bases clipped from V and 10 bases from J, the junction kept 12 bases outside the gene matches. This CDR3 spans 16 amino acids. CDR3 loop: CAISESSGRLRQEQFF. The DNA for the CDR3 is TGTGCCATCAGTGAATCTAGCGGGAGACTGCGGCAGGAGCAGTTCTTC.

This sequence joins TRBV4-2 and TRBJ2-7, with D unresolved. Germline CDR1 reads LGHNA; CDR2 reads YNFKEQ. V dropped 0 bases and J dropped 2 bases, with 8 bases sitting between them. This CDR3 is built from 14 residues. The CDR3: CASSQDKGTYEQYF. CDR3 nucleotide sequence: TGTGCCAGCAGCCAAGACAAGGGTACCTACGAGCAGTACTTC.

Here the CDR3 reads CASSFLGGQPQHF. In DNA form, the CDR3 reads TGCGCCAGCAGCTTCCTCGGGGGGCAGCCCCAGCATTTT. J is TRBJ1-5 and V is TRBV5-1, with a tentative D call TRBD1 (5 bases). The CDR3 sequence is 13 residues long. The ends were cut back, 2 bases at V and 7 bases at J, with 10 bases in the middle. Per the germline V gene, CDR1 is SGHRS and CDR2 is YFSETQ.

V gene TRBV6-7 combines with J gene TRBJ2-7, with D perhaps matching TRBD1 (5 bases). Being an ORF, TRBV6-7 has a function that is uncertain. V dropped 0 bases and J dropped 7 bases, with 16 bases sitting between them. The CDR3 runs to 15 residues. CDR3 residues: CASSYSSPGLGEQYF. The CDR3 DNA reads TGTGCCAGCAGTTACTCGAGTCCAGGGTTGGGGGAGCAGTACTTC.

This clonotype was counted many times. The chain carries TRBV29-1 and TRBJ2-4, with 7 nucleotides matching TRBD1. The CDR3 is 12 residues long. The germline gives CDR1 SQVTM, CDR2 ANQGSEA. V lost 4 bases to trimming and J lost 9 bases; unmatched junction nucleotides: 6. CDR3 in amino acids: CSVGQGRGIQYF. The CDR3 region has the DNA TGCAGCGTTGGACAGGGAAGGGGCATTCAGTACTTC.

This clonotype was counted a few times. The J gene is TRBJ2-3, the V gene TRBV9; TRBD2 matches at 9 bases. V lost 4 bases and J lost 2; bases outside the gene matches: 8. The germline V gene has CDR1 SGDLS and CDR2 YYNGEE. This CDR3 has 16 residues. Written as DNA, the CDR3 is TGTGCCAGCAGCCAGCGGGGGGACCTAGCCACAGATACGCAGTATTTT. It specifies CASSQRGDLATDTQYF.

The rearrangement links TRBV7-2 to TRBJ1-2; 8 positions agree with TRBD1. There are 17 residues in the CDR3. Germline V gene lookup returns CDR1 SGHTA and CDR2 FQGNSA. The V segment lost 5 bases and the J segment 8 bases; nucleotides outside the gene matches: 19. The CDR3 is CASSLTRDRIWFEGYTF. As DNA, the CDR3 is TGTGCCAGCAGCCTGACCCGGGACAGGATTTGGTTTGAAGGCTACACCTTC.

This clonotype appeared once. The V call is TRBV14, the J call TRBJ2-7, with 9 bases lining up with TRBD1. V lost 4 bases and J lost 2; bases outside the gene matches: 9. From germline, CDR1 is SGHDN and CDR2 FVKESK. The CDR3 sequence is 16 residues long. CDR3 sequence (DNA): TGTGCCAGCAGCCCTAGCTGGGGACAGGGTACCTACGAGCAGTACTTC. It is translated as CASSPSWGQGTYEQYF.

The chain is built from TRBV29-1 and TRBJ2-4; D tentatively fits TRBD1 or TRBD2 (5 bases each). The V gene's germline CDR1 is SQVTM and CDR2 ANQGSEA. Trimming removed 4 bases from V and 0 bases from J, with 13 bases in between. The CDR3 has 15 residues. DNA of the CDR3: TGCAGCGTTGGGGACGGAAGACTAGCCAAAAACATTCAGTACTTC. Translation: CSVGDGRLAKNIQYF.

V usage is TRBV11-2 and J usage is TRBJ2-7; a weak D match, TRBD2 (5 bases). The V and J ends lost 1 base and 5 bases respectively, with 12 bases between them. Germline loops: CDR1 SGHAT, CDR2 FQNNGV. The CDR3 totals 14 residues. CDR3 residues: CASSLALANHEQYF. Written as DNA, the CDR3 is TGTGCCAGCAGCTTAGCGCTAGCCAACCACGAGCAGTACTTC.

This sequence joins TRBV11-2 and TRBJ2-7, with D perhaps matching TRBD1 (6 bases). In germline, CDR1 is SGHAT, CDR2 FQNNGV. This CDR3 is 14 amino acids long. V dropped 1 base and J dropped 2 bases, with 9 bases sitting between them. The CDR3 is CASSLVGQPYEQYF. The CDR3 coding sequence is TGTGCCAGCAGCTTAGTGGGACAACCCTACGAGCAGTACTTC. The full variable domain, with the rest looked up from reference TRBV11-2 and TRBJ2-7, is EAGVAQSPRYKIIEKRQSVAFWCNPISGHATLYWYQQILGQGPKLLIQFQNNGVVDDSQLPKDRFSAERLKGVDSTLKIQPAKLEDSAVYLCASSLVGQPYEQYFGPGTRLTVT.

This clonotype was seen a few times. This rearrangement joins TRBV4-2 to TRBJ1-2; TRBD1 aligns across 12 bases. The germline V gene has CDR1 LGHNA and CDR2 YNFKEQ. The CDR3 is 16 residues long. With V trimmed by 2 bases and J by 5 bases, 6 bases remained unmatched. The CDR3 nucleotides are TGTGCCAGCAGCCAAACGGGACAGGGGGCTGGGTATGGCTACACCTTC. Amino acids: CASSQTGQGAGYGYTF.

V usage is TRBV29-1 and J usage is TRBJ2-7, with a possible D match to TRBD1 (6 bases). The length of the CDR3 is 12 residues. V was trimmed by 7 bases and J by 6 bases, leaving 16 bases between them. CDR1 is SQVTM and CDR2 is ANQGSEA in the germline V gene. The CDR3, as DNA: TGCAGCGGACTCGGCAGGGGTGGCGAGCAGTACTTC. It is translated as CSGLGRGGEQYF.

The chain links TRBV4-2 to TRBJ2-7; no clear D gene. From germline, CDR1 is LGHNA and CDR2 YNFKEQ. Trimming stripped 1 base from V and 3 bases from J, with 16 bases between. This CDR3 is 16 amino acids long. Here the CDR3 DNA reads TGTGCCAGCAGCCAAGGAGGCCAATACTCCCACTACGAGCAGTACTTC. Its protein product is CASSQGGQYSHYEQYF.

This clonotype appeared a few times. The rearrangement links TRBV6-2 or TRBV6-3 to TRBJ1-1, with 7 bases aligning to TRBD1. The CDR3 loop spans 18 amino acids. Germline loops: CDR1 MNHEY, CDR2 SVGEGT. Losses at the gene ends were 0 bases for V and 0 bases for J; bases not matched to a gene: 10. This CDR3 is CASSYSRGRAILNTEAFF. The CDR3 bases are TGTGCCAGCAGTTACTCAAGGGGGCGTGCTATCTTGAACACTGAAGCTTTCTTT.

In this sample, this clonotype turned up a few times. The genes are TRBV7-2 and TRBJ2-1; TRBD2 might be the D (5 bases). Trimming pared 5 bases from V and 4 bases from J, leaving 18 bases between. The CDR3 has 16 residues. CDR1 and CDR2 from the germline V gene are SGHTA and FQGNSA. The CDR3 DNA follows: TGTGCCAGCAGCCAATTTACAGCGGCTGTTTACAATGAGCAGTTCTTC. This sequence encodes CASSQFTAAVYNEQFF.

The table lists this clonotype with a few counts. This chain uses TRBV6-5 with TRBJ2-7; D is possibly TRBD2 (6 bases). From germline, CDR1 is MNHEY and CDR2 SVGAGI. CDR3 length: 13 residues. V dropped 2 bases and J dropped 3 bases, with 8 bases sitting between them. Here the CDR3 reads CASSYVGGYEQYF. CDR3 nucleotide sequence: TGTGCCAGCAGTTACGTGGGAGGCTACGAGCAGTACTTC.

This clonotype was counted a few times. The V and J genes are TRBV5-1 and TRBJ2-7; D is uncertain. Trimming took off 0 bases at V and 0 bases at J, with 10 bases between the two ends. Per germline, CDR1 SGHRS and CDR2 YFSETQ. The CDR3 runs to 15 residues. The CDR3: CASSLGAALSYEQYF. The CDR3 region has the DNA TGCGCCAGCAGCTTGGGGGCAGCTCTCTCCTACGAGCAGTACTTC.

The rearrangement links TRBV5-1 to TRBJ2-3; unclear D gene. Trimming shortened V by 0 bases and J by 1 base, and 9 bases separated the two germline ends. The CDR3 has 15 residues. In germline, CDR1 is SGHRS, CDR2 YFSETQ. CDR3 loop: CASSLARWGTDTQYF. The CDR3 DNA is TGCGCCAGCAGCTTGGCCCGATGGGGCACAGATACGCAGTATTTT.